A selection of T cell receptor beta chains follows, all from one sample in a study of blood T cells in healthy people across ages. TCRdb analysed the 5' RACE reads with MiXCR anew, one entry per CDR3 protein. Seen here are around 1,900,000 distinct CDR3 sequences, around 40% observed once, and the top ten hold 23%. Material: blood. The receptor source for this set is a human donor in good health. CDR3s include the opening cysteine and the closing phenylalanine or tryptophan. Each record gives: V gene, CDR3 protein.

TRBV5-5 CASSPSRGWGGTEAFF
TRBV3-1 CASSRSGESGETQYF
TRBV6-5 CASSSTRDRGSDTQYF
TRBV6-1 CANTSITGGTGREHTQYF
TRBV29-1 CSVEDRQGHYGYTF
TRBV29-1 CSVARASGFYNEQFF
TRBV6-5 CASSYSGQGETQYF
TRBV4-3 CASSQGLSLGAAEAFF
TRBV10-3 CAISAGGGGNEQFF
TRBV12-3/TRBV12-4 CASSLGPGGGYTF
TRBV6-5 CASFQGSSGYTF
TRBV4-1 CASSLMTSGQETQYF
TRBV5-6 CASSLTGSFYNEQFF
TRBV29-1 CSVEVGTGNNYGYTF
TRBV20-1 CSAIGTSGMSSYEQYF
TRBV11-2 CASSPMIAGEGDEQFF
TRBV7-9 CASSAGGGAPQHF
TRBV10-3 CAIRAAQSGTNHGYTF
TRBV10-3 CAISDHGAPGNTIYF
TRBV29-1 CSVERGGRSVSSTDTQYF
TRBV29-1 CSVSRTGGLGETQYF
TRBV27 CASSLSSWGSYNEQFF
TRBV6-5 CASSYGGLRTDTQYF
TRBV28 CASSIDANSGYTF